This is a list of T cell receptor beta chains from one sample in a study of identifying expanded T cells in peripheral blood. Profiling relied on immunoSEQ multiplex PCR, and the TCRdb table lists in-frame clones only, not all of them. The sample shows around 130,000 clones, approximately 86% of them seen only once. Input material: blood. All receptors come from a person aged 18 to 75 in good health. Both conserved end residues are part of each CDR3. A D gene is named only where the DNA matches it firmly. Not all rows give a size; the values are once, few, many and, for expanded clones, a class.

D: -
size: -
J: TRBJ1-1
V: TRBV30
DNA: TGTGCCTGGAGTCGGGACCGAGTATCTACTGAAGCTTTCTTT
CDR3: CAWSRDRVSTEAFF

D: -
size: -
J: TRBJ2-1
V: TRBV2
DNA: TGTGCCAGCAGTGAAGGTTTCTTC
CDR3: CASSEGFF

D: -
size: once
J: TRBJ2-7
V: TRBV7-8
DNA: TGTGCCAGCAGCTCGACTAGTTTTGGCGAGCAGTACTTC
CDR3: CASSSTSFGEQYF

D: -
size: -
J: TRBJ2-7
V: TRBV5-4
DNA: TGTGCCAGCAGCTTGCCTGGCGCAGGCGGCTACGAGCAGTACTTC
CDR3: CASSLPGAGGYEQYF

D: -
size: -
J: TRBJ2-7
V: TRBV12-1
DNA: TGTGCCAGCAGCTTTCCGGGACTAGACGAGCAGTACTTC
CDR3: CASSFPGLDEQYF

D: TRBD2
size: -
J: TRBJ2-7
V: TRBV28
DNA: TGTGCCAGCAGGGCCGGGGGGGGTGACGAGCAGTACTTC
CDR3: CASRAGGGDEQYF

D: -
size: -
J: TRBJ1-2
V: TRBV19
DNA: TGTGCCAGTAACGACAGATCATATGGCTACACCTTC
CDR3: CASNDRSYGYTF

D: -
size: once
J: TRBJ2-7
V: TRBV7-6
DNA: TGTGCCAGCAGCTTAGTAGGGGCTGCGCGGTACTTC
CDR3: CASSLVGAARYF

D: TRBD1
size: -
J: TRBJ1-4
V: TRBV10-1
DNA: TGCGCCAGCAGTCGGTCGACAGGGGAAAAACTGTTTTTT
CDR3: CASSRSTGEKLFF

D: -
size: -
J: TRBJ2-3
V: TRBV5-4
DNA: TGTGCCAGCAGCCCGGTATTGCCAGCCAGCACAGATACGCAGTATTTT
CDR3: CASSPVLPASTDTQYF

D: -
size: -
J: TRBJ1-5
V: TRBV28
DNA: TGTGCCAGCAGCTTTGTATACGGGAATCAGCCCCAGCATTTT
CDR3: CASSFVYGNQPQHF

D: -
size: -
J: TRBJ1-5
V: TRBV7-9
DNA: TGTGCCAGCAGCTTAGCGGAGCAGCCCCAGCATTTT
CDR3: CASSLAEQPQHF

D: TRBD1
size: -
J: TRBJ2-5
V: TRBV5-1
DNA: TGCGCCAGCAGCCCACGGGACAGGGTAGCGGAAGAGACCCAGTACTTC
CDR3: CASSPRDRVAEETQYF

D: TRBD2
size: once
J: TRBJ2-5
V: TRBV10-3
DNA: TGTGCCACCTCTACTAGCGGGGGTTCGGAGACCCAGTACTTC
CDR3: CATSTSGGSETQYF

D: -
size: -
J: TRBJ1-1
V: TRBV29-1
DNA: TGCAGCGTAGGAGGGGGCACTGAAGCTTTCTTT
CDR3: CSVGGGTEAFF

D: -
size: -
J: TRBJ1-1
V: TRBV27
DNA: TGTGCCAGCAGTTTTATGTTAAACACTGAAGCTTTCTTT
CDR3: CASSFMLNTEAFF

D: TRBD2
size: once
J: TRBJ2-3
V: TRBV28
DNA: TGTGCCAGCGGCAATAGCGGGGGAGGGAGCACAGATACGCAGTATTTT
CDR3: CASGNSGGGSTDTQYF

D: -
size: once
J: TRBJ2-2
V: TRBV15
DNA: TGTGCCACCAGCCTCGTGGGGGACAAGAACACCGGGGAGCTGTTTTTT
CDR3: CATSLVGDKNTGELFF

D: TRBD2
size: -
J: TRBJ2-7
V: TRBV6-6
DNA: TGTGCCAGCAGTTCGGGGGGGAAATCCTACGAGCAGTACTTC
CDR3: CASSSGGKSYEQYF

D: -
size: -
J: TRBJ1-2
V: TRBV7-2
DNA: TGTGCCAGCAGCTTATGGCCAGGAGCTAACTATGGCTACACCTTC
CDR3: CASSLWPGANYGYTF

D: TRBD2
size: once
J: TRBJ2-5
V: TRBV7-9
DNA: TGTGCCAGCAGCGGGGGACTAGCGGGAGGAGAGACCCAGTACTTC
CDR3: CASSGGLAGGETQYF

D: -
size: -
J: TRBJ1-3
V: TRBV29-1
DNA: TGCAGCGGACTGCAGGTCTCTGGAAACACCATATATTTT
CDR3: CSGLQVSGNTIYF

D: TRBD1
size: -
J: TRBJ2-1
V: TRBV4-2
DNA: TGTGCCAGCAACCTGGGGGACAGGGCCGTCCATGAGCAGTTCTTC
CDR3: CASNLGDRAVHEQFF

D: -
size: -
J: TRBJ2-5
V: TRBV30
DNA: TGTGCCTGGAGTGTCTCGGACACCAATTGGGGGGCCCAGTACTTC
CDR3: CAWSVSDTNWGAQYF

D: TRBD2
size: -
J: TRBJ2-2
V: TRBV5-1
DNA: TGCGCCAGCAGCTCGGATAGCGGGGGGGCCCGGAACACCGGGGAGCTGTTTTTT
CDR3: CASSSDSGGARNTGELFF

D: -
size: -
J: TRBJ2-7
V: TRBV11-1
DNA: TGTGCCAGCGGACGGGCCTGGGAGCAGTACTTC
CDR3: CASGRAWEQYF

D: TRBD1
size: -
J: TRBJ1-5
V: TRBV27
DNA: TGTGCCAGCAGCCCCGACAGGGGGAGTAGGCAGCCCCAGCATTTT
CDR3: CASSPDRGSRQPQHF

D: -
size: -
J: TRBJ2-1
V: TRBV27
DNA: TGTGCCAGCAGTCAAAGGCCATACAATGAGCAGTTCTTC
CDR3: CASSQRPYNEQFF

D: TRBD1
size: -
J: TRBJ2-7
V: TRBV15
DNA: TGTGCCACCAGCAGCGGACAGGGCGACTACGAGCAGTACTTC
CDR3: CATSSGQGDYEQYF